What follows are 3 T cell receptor beta chains derived from one specimen sequenced in a study of CD8+ T cells in alopecia areata. RNA was extracted and reverse transcribed into cDNA as the sequencing template. The method was immunoSEQ multiplex PCR; TCRdb's version includes in-frame clones alone and lacks a portion of them. The sample lists 150,000 or so clones; more than 40% were seen once. Sequencing used CD4+ T cells sorted from blood. These receptor sequences come from a human donor with alopecia areata.

The V gene is TRBV2, the J gene TRBJ2-5; D ambiguous. Germline loops: CDR1 SNHLY, CDR2 FYNNEI. The CDR3 spans 11 residues. Deletions cut 7 bases from V and 3 bases from J, with 6 bases between. CDR3 sequence (DNA): TGTGCCAGCACAGGCAAAGAGACCCAGTACTTC. Translation gives CASTGKETQYF.

V and J are TRBV27 and TRBJ2-7; D tentatively reads TRBD1 or TRBD2 (5 bases each). Germline assignment: CDR1 MNHEY and CDR2 SMNVEV (reference sequence). The CDR3 has 11 amino acids. V dropped 1 base and J dropped 7 bases, with 5 bases sitting between them. The CDR3: CASSLWGEQYF. CDR3 sequence (DNA): TGTGCCAGCAGTTTATGGGGGGAGCAGTACTTC.

This chain links TRBV29-1 with TRBJ1-2; D uncertain. From germline, CDR1 is SQVTM and CDR2 ANQGSEA. The CDR3 loop spans 13 amino acids. Trimming stripped 7 bases from V and 4 bases from J, with 16 bases between. CDR3 DNA: TGCAGCGCCCAGATGGGCCCCGGCTATGGCTACACCTTC. Translating gives CSAQMGPGYGYTF.